This TCR beta chain came from a study of T cell responses to AZD1222 COVID-19 vaccine. As for the study in general: Analysis merged second doses at about 4 or about 12 weeks.

As regards this clone: Its antigen is unknown.

The germline V gene encodes CDR1 SGHTA and CDR2 FQGNSA. The CDR3 runs to 16 residues. The trim removed 2 bases at V and 1 base at J, leaving 6 bases unmatched. Sequencing was performed with immunoSEQ multiplex PCR; in TCRdb, only in-frame clones are kept and a portion is missing. Of roughly 100,000 clones in the sample, more than 75% were seen once. Study-wide results and limits: The peak T cell response came first, and repertoires were sampled only after it. Along spike, vaccine-associated CD4 TCRs were found throughout, with dominance at 160-218 and 743-854.

The V gene is TRBV7-2, the J gene TRBJ2-3; the match to TRBD2 covers 7 bases. The clonotype originates from an adult in good health. Sequencing was performed on peripheral blood, taken on day 0 of AZD1222 vaccination. The CDR3 DNA reads as TGTGCCAGCAGCTTATGGAGCGGGATTCGCACAGATACGCAGTATTTT. It codes for CASSLWSGIRTDTQYF.